Included here is one TCR beta chain sequence, with context. Its specificity is unknown. The CDR3 length is 17 residues. V lost 7 bases to trimming and J lost 5 bases; unmatched junction nucleotides: 14. CDR1 and CDR2 from the germline V gene are SGHNT and YYREEE (reference sequence). This specimen comes from a study of Ad26.COV2.S vaccination and SARS-CoV-2 variants. Study-wide results and caveats: Breadth measured for non-spike TCRs was similar across vaccine and placebo recipients.

Libraries were prepared by immunoSEQ multiplex PCR; TCRdb keeps only in-frame clonotypes and omits some of them. This table has some 300,000 clones, around 84% appearing once. Indicated treatment: some 20 received Ad26.COV2.S at low or high dose, single or two shots; 5 received placebo; per-sample allocation not given. Sampling occurred on day 63 after the first vaccine or placebo injection. The donor was a Boston adult aged 18-55 years. The receptor's source is a person between 18 and 65 years old who received the Ad26.COV2.S COVID-19 vaccine or a placebo. J is TRBJ2-3 and V is TRBV5-4, with 12 bases identical to TRBD2. The specimen comprised peripheral blood, sampled in a trial of Ad26.COV2.S vaccine versus placebo. The DNA of the CDR3 is TGTGCCAGCGGCGACAAGCTACTAGCGGGGGGAGGAGATACGCAGTATTTT. Protein product: CASGDKLLAGGGDTQYF.